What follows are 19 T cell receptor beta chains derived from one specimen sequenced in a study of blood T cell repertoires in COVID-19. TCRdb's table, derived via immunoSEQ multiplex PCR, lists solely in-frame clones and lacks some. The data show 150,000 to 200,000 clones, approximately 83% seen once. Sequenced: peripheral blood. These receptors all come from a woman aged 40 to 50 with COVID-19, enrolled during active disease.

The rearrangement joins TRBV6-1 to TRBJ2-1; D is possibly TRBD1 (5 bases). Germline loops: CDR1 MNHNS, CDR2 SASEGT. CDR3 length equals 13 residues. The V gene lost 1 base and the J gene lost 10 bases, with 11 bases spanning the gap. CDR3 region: CASSEVQAGEQFF. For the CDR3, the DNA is TGTGCCAGCAGTGAAGTTCAGGCAGGGGAGCAGTTCTTC.

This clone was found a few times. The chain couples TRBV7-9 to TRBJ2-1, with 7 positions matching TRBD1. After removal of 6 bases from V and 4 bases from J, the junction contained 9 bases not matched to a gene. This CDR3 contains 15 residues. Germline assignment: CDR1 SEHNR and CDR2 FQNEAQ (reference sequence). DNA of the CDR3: TGTGCCAGCAGGGGACGGGACAGCTTTTACAATGAGCAGTTCTTC. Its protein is CASRGRDSFYNEQFF.

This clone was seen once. The CDR3 reads CASSPGQGGFYEQYF. CDR3 coding DNA: TGTGCCAGCTCACCGGGACAGGGTGGGTTCTACGAGCAGTACTTC. V usage is TRBV18 and J usage is TRBJ2-7, with TRBD1 matching over 9 bases. V gave up 3 bases and J gave up 3 bases; unmatched junction bases: 6. CDR1 and CDR2 (germline): KGHSH, LQKENI. The CDR3 sequence is 15 residues long.

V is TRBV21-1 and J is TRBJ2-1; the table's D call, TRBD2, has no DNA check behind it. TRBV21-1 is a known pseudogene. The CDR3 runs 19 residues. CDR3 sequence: CASSKIQRLAGGLYNEQFF. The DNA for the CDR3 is TGTGCCAGCAGCAAGATCCAGCGACTAGCGGGAGGGCTCTACAATGAGCAGTTCTTC.

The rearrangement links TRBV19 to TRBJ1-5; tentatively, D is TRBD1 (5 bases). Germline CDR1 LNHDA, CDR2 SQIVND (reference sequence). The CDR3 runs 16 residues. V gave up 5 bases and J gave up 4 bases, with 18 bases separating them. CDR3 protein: CASSGWGTGLNQPQHF. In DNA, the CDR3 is TGTGCCAGTAGTGGATGGGGAACAGGTCTGAATCAGCCCCAGCATTTT.

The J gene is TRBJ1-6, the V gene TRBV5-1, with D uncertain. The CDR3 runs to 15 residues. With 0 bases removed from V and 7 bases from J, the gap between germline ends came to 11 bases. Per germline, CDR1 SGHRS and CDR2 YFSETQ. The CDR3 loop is CASSLVGGNNSPLHF. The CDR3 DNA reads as TGCGCCAGCAGCTTGGTAGGAGGGAACAATTCACCCCTCCACTTT.

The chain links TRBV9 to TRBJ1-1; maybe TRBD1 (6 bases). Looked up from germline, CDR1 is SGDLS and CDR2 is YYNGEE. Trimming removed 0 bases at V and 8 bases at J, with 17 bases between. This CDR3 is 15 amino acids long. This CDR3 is CASSVEGRGLPEAFF. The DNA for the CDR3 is TGTGCCAGCAGCGTAGAGGGCAGGGGTCTGCCCGAAGCTTTCTTT.

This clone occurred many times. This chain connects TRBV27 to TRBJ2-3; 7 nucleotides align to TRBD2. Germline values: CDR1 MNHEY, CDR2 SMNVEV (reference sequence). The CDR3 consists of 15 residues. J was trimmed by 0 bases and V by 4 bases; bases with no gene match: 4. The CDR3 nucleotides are TGTGCCAGCAGTTCACTAGCGCTTAGCACAGATACGCAGTATTTT. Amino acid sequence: CASSSLALSTDTQYF.

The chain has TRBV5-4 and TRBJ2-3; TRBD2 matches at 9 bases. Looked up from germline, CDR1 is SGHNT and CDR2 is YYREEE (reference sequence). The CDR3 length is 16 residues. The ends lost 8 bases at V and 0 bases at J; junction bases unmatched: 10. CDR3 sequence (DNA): TGTGCCAGTAAGCTTCTGACTAGCGGCAGCACAGATACGCAGTATTTT. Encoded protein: CASKLLTSGSTDTQYF.

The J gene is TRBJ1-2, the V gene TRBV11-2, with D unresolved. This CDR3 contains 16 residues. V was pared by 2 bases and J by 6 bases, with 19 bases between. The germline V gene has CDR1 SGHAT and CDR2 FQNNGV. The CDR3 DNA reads TGTGCCAGCAGCTTACTGTCCGCAGCGGGGAGGGATGGCTACACCTTC. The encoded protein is CASSLLSAAGRDGYTF. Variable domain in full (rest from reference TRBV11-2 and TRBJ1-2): EAGVAQSPRYKIIEKRQSVAFWCNPISGHATLYWYQQILGQGPKLLIQFQNNGVVDDSQLPKDRFSAERLKGVDSTLKIQPAKLEDSAVYLCASSLLSAAGRDGYTFGSGTRLTVV.

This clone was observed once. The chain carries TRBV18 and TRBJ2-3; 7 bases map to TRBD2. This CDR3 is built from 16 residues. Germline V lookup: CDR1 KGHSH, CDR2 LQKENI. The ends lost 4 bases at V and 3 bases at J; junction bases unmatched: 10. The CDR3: CASSQDMGTTTDTQYF. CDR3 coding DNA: TGTGCCAGCTCACAGGATATGGGGACTACAACAGATACGCAGTATTTT. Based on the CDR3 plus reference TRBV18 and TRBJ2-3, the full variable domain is NAGVMQNPRHLVRRRGQEARLRCSPMKGHSHVYWYRQLPEEGLKFMVYLQKENIIDESGMPKERFSAEFPKEGPSILRIQQVVRGDSAAYFCASSQDMGTTTDTQYFGPGTRLTVL.

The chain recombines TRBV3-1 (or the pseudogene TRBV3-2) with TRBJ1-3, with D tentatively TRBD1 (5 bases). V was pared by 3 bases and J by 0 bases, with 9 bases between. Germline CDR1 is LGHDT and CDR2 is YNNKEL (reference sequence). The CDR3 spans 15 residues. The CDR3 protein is CASSQTVRSGNTIYF. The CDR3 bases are TGTGCCAGCAGCCAGACAGTGCGCTCTGGAAACACCATATATTTT.

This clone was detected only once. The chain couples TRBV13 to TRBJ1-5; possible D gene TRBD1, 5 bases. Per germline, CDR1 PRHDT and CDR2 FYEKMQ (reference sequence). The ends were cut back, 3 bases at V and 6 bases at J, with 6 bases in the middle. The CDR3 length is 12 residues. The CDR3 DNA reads TGTGCCAGCAGCTTGGGGGGTCAGCCCCAGCATTTT. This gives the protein CASSLGGQPQHF.

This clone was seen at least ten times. This chain's CDR3 is CSVGTASNYGYTF. CDR3 in DNA: TGCAGCGTAGGGACAGCTTCTAACTATGGCTACACCTTC. J is TRBJ1-2 and V is TRBV29-1; 7 nucleotides align to TRBD1. J was trimmed by 0 bases and V by 6 bases; bases with no gene match: 4. CDR1 and CDR2 from the germline V gene are SQVTM and ANQGSEA. The CDR3 has 13 amino acids. The variable domain in full, completed from reference TRBV29-1 and TRBJ1-2, reads SAVISQKPSRDICQRGTSLTIQCQVDSQVTMMFWYRQQPGQSLTLIATANQGSEATYESGFVIDKFPISRPNLTFSTLTVSNMSPEDSSIYLCSVGTASNYGYTFGSGTRLTVV.

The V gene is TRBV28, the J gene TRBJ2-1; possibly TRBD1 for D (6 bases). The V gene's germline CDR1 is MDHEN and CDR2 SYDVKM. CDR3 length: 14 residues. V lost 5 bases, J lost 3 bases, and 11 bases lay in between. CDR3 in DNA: TGTGCCAGCAGTCCTCGGGACAACTACAATGAGCAGTTCTTC. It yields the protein CASSPRDNYNEQFF.

CDR3 nucleotide sequence: TGTGCCAGCAGCCCCCACAGGACCCAAGAGACCCAGTACTTC. Protein: CASSPHRTQETQYF. The chain recombines TRBV11-2 with TRBJ2-5; perhaps TRBD1 as D (5 bases). Trimming stripped 5 bases from V and 1 base from J, with 11 bases between. This CDR3 comprises 14 residues. The germline CDR1 and CDR2 sequences are SGHAT and FQNNGV. Filled out from reference TRBV11-2 and TRBJ2-5, the complete variable domain reads EAGVAQSPRYKIIEKRQSVAFWCNPISGHATLYWYQQILGQGPKLLIQFQNNGVVDDSQLPKDRFSAERLKGVDSTLKIQPAKLEDSAVYLCASSPHRTQETQYFGPGTRLLVL.

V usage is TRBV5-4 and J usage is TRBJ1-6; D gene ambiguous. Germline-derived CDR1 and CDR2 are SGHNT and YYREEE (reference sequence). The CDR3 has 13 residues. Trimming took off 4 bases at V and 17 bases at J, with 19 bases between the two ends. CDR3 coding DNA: TGTGCCAGCAGCGGCGGCTCCGGGGTCGAGGTCCACTTT. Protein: CASSGGSGVEVHF. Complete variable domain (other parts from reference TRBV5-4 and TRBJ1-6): ETGVTQSPTHLIKTRGQQVTLRCSSQSGHNTVSWYQQALGQGPQFIFQYYREEENGRGNFPPRFSGLQFPNYSSELNVNALELDDSALYLCASSGGSGVEVHFGNGTRLTVT.

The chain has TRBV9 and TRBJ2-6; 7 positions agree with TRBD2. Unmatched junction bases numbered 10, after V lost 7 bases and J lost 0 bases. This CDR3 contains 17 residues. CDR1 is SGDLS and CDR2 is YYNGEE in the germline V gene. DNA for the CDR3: TGTGCCAGCCCCCAGCGGGAAGCCTTCTCTGGGGCCAACGTCCTGACTTTC. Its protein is CASPQREAFSGANVLTF.

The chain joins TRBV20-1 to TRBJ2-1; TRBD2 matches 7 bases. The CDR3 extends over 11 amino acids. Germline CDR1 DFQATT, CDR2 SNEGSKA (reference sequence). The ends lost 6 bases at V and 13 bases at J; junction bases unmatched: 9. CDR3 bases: TGCAGTGCAAAGGGACTACCCCACCAGTTCTTC. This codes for CSAKGLPHQFF.